This T cell receptor beta chain was identified during a study of tumor and adjacent non-tumor tissue in lung cancer. Turning to the study itself: Samples averaged about 4.2 million productive TCRbeta reads each. Study-wide results and limits: Significantly higher TCR diversity was found in tumor than normal lung.

A modified ARM-PCR protocol with three rounds of nested PCR amplified TCRbeta. One entry per CDR3 protein results from TCRdb running MiXCR on the multiplex PCR reads. The sample yields under 140,000 distinct CDR3 sequences, 84% seen once. Worth noting for this clonotype: Its antigen is currently unknown. A much larger clonotype is one base distant, so this may be a read error.

CDR1 is SEHNR and CDR2 is FQNEAQ in the germline V gene (reference sequence). There are 14 residues in the CDR3. V was pared by 4 bases and J by 9 bases, with 3 bases of the junction left unmatched. This sample's RNA came from whole unsorted tissue. The chain joins TRBV7-9 to TRBJ1-6; TRBD1 aligns across 10 bases. This clonotype originated in a man in his 70s with non-small cell lung cancer. The sequenced sample was lung tumor tissue. The CDR3 nucleotides read TGTGCCAGCAGCTCGGACAGGGGGTTTTCACCCCTCCACTTT. Translation: CASSSDRGFSPLHF.